One and the same sample provided the 27 T cell receptor beta chains below, sequenced in a study of lymphopenia after photon versus proton radiotherapy. The assay was immunoSEQ multiplex PCR, and TCRdb's table has in-frame clones only and misses some. The sample has 150,000 or so clones; about 85% are singletons. This specimen consisted of peripheral blood, obtained from a patient treated with photon-based radiotherapy. The receptors shown here come from a man aged 50-59 years with gastric cancer.

The V and J genes are TRBV30 and TRBJ2-1; TRBD2 agrees at 11 bases. The CDR3 has 14 residues. Germline CDR1 GTSNPN, CDR2 SVGIG (reference sequence). With 1 base clipped from V and 16 bases from J, the junction kept 12 bases outside the gene matches. CDR3 bases: TGTGCCTGGAGTGACGGGATGCTAGCGGGAGGCCCATTCTTC. Amino acid sequence: CAWSDGMLAGGPFF.

The V call is TRBV6-5, the J call TRBJ2-6; no firm D call. CDR3 length: 13 amino acids. Germline assignment: CDR1 MNHEY and CDR2 SVGAGI. Trimming took off 6 bases at V and 4 bases at J, with 7 bases between the two ends. CDR3 in amino acids: CASSPLGANVLTF. For the CDR3, the DNA is TGTGCCAGCAGCCCGTTGGGGGCCAACGTCCTGACTTTC.

The V and J genes are TRBV7-2 and TRBJ2-2; D is unresolved. The CDR3 covers 15 residues. V lost 0 bases to trimming and J lost 3 bases, with 8 bases between them. Germline CDR1 SGHTA, CDR2 FQGNSA. In DNA, the CDR3 is TGTGCCAGCAGCTTAGCGGCTCTGGACACCGGGGAGCTGTTTTTT. Encoded protein: CASSLAALDTGELFF. The full variable domain, rest sourced from reference TRBV7-2 and TRBJ2-2, is GAGVSQSPSNKVTEKGKDVELRCDPISGHTALYWYRQSLGQGLEFLIYFQGNSAPDKSGLPSDRFSAERTGGSVSTLTIQRTQQEDSAVYLCASSLAALDTGELFFGEGSRLTVL.

Worth noting for this clone: A junction boundary mismatches the germline segment, possibly from a read error. The gene calls are TRBV5-4 and TRBJ2-7; 14 bases fit TRBD2. Germline values: CDR1 SGHNT, CDR2 YYREEE (reference sequence). The CDR3 extends over 13 amino acids. CDR3: CATSGLAGVGEHF. The CDR3 bases are TGTGCCACCTCGGGACTAGCGGGAGTAGGGGAACACTTC.

V and J are TRBV10-2 and TRBJ1-1, with TRBD1 matching over 9 bases. With V trimmed by 6 bases and J by 5 bases, 7 bases remained unmatched. The CDR3 length is 14 residues. Germline V gene lookup returns CDR1 WSHSY and CDR2 SAAADI. CDR3 amino acids: CASSSIGTGTEAFF. In DNA, the CDR3 is TGCGCCAGCAGCTCGATTGGGACAGGGACTGAAGCTTTCTTT.

This chain joins TRBV30 and TRBJ2-2; no firm D call. Germline V gene data show CDR1 as GTSNPN and CDR2 as SVGIG (reference sequence). The V end lost 0 bases, the J end lost 7 bases, and 9 bases lay between the germline ends. The CDR3 sequence is 13 residues long. The CDR3 sequence: CAWSVRRNGELFF. CDR3 DNA sequence: TGTGCCTGGAGTGTACGTAGGAACGGGGAGCTGTTTTTT.

The V call is TRBV28, the J call TRBJ2-4; D gene uncertain. The length of the CDR3 is 14 residues. Germline V CDR1 and CDR2: MDHEN, SYDVKM. V lost 7 bases and J 0 bases, leaving 10 bases between the germline ends. The CDR3 DNA reads TGTGCCAGCATTAGCCCCTTAGCCAAAAACATTCAGTACTTC. Translation: CASISPLAKNIQYF.

The chain carries TRBV7-2 and TRBJ2-7; 9 bases match TRBD1. J gave up 1 base and V 6 bases, and 4 bases lay outside the gene matches. Germline V lookup: CDR1 SGHTA, CDR2 FQGNSA. The CDR3 loop spans 14 amino acids. CDR3 amino acids: CASRLGQGSYEQYF. The CDR3 region has the DNA TGTGCCAGCAGGCTGGGACAGGGTTCCTACGAGCAGTACTTC. Drawing the rest from reference TRBV7-2 and TRBJ2-7, the complete variable domain is GAGVSQSPSNKVTEKGKDVELRCDPISGHTALYWYRQSLGQGLEFLIYFQGNSAPDKSGLPSDRFSAERTGGSVSTLTIQRTQQEDSAVYLCASRLGQGSYEQYFGPGTRLTVT.

The J gene is TRBJ1-2, the V gene TRBV18; TRBD1 matches at 9 bases. The V gene end was trimmed by 4 bases and the J gene end by 5 bases; junction bases not matched to a gene: 11. The CDR3 is 16 residues long. Germline V gene data show CDR1 as KGHSH and CDR2 as LQKENI. This CDR3 reads CASSLTGTGLEYGYTF. The DNA of the CDR3 is TGTGCCAGCTCACTAACCGGGACAGGGTTGGAGTATGGCTACACCTTC.

The chain couples TRBV4-1 to TRBJ1-2, with 8 nucleotides matching TRBD1. V trimming: 6 bases; J trimming: 4 bases; junction bases outside the gene matches: 7. Germline V lookup: CDR1 MGHRA, CDR2 YSYEKL. The CDR3 has 14 residues. CDR3: CASRGAQGAYGYTF. CDR3 sequence (DNA): TGCGCCAGCAGGGGGGCCCAGGGGGCCTATGGCTACACCTTC.

This chain links TRBV5-1 with TRBJ1-2; D is perhaps TRBD1 (5 bases). V was cut by 3 bases and J by 4 bases, with 16 bases left in between. Germline CDR1 and CDR2: SGHRS and YFSETQ. The CDR3 contains 15 residues. This CDR3 is CASSSDGWQGYGYTF. CDR3 coding DNA: TGCGCCAGCAGCTCAGACGGCTGGCAGGGCTATGGCTACACCTTC.

The chain employs TRBV7-2 and TRBJ2-7; 8 bases match TRBD2. CDR1 and CDR2 (germline): SGHTA, FQGNSA. The CDR3 length is 16 residues. The V gene end was trimmed by 4 bases and the J gene end by 5 bases; junction bases not matched to a gene: 13. The CDR3 loop is CASSSLRSGRTHEQYF. The CDR3 region has the DNA TGTGCCAGCAGCTCCCTGCGGAGCGGGAGAACTCACGAGCAGTACTTC. The full variable domain, with the rest looked up from reference TRBV7-2 and TRBJ2-7, is GAGVSQSPSNKVTEKGKDVELRCDPISGHTALYWYRQSLGQGLEFLIYFQGNSAPDKSGLPSDRFSAERTGGSVSTLTIQRTQQEDSAVYLCASSSLRSGRTHEQYFGPGTRLTVT.

This rearrangement joins TRBV10-3 to TRBJ1-5; the D is unclear. V lost 11 bases, J lost 3 bases, and 8 bases lay in between. Per germline, CDR1 ENHRY and CDR2 SYGVKD. CDR3 length: 11 amino acids. In DNA, the CDR3 is TGTGCCGCCGGGGTCAATCAGCCCCAGCATTTT. It encodes CAAGVNQPQHF.

As regards this clone: The same CDR3 also results from other DNA sequences found in this sample. The chain combines TRBV7-9 with TRBJ2-5, with D perhaps given as TRBD1 or TRBD2 (6 bases each). Trimming shortened V by 0 bases and J by 5 bases, and 7 bases separated the two germline ends. Germline CDR1 and CDR2: SEHNR and FQNEAQ (reference sequence). CDR3 length equals 13 residues. For the CDR3, the DNA is TGTGCCAGCAGCTTAGCCGGGGGCGAGACCCAGTACTTC. It encodes CASSLAGGETQYF.

This chain joins TRBV2 and TRBJ2-3; no clear D. Trimming took 4 bases from V and 0 from J, leaving 11 bases between them. Per the germline V gene, CDR1 is SNHLY and CDR2 is FYNNEI. The CDR3 sequence is 15 residues long. The DNA for the CDR3 is TGTGCCAGCAGTGGGCTAGTTTCTAGCACAGATACGCAGTATTTT. Its translation: CASSGLVSSTDTQYF.

V usage is TRBV11-2 and J usage is TRBJ1-1; TRBD1 matches 9 bases. This CDR3 comprises 16 residues. V gave up 4 bases and J gave up 4 bases; unmatched junction bases: 10. Germline CDR1 and CDR2: SGHAT and FQNNGV. CDR3 sequence (DNA): TGTGCCAGCAGCTCCCTACAGGGGGCCGGGGGCACTGAAGCTTTCTTT. It translates to CASSSLQGAGGTEAFF.

DNA for the CDR3: TGTGCCAGCAGCCCCCGCGGAGGGCCCTATGGCTACACCTTC. Protein: CASSPRGGPYGYTF. This chain links TRBV7-2 with TRBJ1-2; D is unclear. Germline V gene lookup returns CDR1 SGHTA and CDR2 FQGNSA. The CDR3 runs to 14 residues. V was pared by 5 bases and J by 4 bases, with 14 bases between.

The chain recombines TRBV18 with TRBJ1-1; no definite D call. The CDR3 totals 15 residues. From germline, CDR1 is KGHSH and CDR2 LQKENI. Trimming cost V 4 bases and J 4 bases, with 16 bases left between them. CDR3 DNA: TGTGCCAGCTCACGTGATATGGAGGATGGCACTGAAGCTTTCTTT. Translation gives CASSRDMEDGTEAFF.

This chain links TRBV6-1 with TRBJ2-5; D tentatively reads TRBD1 or TRBD2 (5 bases each). Germline CDR1 reads MNHNS; CDR2 reads SASEGT. The V end was cut by 6 bases, the J end by 0 bases, with 11 bases between. The CDR3 consists of 14 residues. CDR3 region: CASRPGRYQETQYF. CDR3 sequence (DNA): TGTGCCAGCAGGCCGGGACGGTACCAAGAGACCCAGTACTTC.

The CDR3 is CASSLVAYRVGVEGYTF. DNA of the CDR3: TGTGCCAGCAGCTTGGTTGCTTACAGGGTCGGGGTAGAAGGCTACACCTTC. The chain has TRBV5-6 and TRBJ1-2, with a tentative D call TRBD1 (6 bases). This CDR3 has 17 amino acids. V lost 0 bases to trimming and J lost 8 bases, with 23 bases between them. Germline V CDR1 and CDR2: SGHDT, YYEEEE. The full variable domain, completed using reference TRBV5-6 and TRBJ1-2, is DAGVTQSPTHLIKTRGQQVTLRCSPKSGHDTVSWYQQALGQGPQFIFQYYEEEERQRGNFPDRFSGHQFPNYSSELNVNALLLGDSALYLCASSLVAYRVGVEGYTFGSGTRLTVV.

The rearrangement links TRBV18 to TRBJ2-7; unclear D gene. The CDR3 is made up of 14 amino acids. The germline V gene has CDR1 KGHSH and CDR2 LQKENI. Trimming pared 1 base from V and 6 bases from J, leaving 13 bases between. The CDR3 is CASSPRQGMGEQYF. DNA of the CDR3: TGTGCCAGCTCACCACGTCAAGGGATGGGCGAGCAGTACTTC.

This chain uses TRBV27 with TRBJ2-7; D is unclear. Germline V CDR1 and CDR2: MNHEY, SMNVEV (reference sequence). The germline V and J ends were trimmed by 5 bases and 4 bases, with 12 bases remaining between them. This CDR3 has 13 amino acids. The CDR3 spells CASSITAEYEQYF. DNA of the CDR3: TGTGCCAGCAGTATTACAGCTGAGTACGAGCAGTACTTC.

This chain connects TRBV6-5 to TRBJ1-1; possibly TRBD1 for D (5 bases). Trimming left V 5 bases short and J 10 bases short, with 23 bases between. Looked up from germline, CDR1 is MNHEY and CDR2 is SVGAGI. The CDR3 runs to 15 residues. In nucleotides, the CDR3 is TGTGCCAGCAGTCAAAGTGGGACCGACGCGGTCGGAGCTTTCTTT. It is translated as CASSQSGTDAVGAFF.

The V and J genes are TRBV2 and TRBJ2-7; D gene unclear. V shed 1 base and J shed 0 bases, with 13 bases lying between them. The CDR3 has 16 amino acids. The germline V gene has CDR1 SNHLY and CDR2 FYNNEI. CDR3 bases: TGTGCCAGCAGTGAAGGGTATGTAGGCAGCTCCTACGAGCAGTACTTC. It is translated as CASSEGYVGSSYEQYF.

The chain is built from TRBV5-5 and TRBJ2-1; D is tentatively TRBD1 or TRBD2 (5 bases each). Germline V gene data show CDR1 as SGHKS and CDR2 as YYEKEE (reference sequence). Trimming took off 3 bases at V and 1 base at J, with 11 bases between the two ends. This CDR3 has 15 amino acids. The CDR3 coding sequence is TGTGCCAGCAGCTCCGACAGCGGTTCCTACAATGAGCAGTTCTTC. This translates into CASSSDSGSYNEQFF.

The rearrangement joins TRBV28 to TRBJ2-3; 7 positions match TRBD1. V trimming: 2 bases; J trimming: 2 bases; junction bases outside the gene matches: 4. The CDR3 loop spans 15 amino acids. Germline V lookup: CDR1 MDHEN, CDR2 SYDVKM. The CDR3 DNA follows: TGTGCCAGCAGTTTACCGGGACAGAACACAGATACGCAGTATTTT. As protein: CASSLPGQNTDTQYF. Variable domain in full (rest from reference TRBV28 and TRBJ2-3): DVKVTQSSRYLVKRTGEKVFLECVQDMDHENMFWYRQDPGLGLRLIYFSYDVKMKEKGDIPEGYSVSREKKERFSLILESASTNQTSMYLCASSLPGQNTDTQYFGPGTRLTVL.

The chain joins TRBV7-2 to TRBJ2-5; D is uncertain. The length of the CDR3 is 11 residues. The V end was cut by 2 bases, the J end by 5 bases, with 3 bases between. Germline loops: CDR1 SGHTA, CDR2 FQGNSA. The CDR3 bases are TGTGCCAGCAGCTTAAGTGAGACCCAGTACTTC. As protein: CASSLSETQYF.